Shown below are 26 T cell receptor beta chains from a single sample sequenced in a study of T cell changes during pregnancy in multiple sclerosis. TCRdb's copy holds only in-frame clones and misses some; the assay was immunoSEQ multiplex PCR. The repertoire consists of around 96,000 clones, with around 93% occurring once and the leading ten covering approximately 4.7%. This material consisted of peripheral blood, taken in the first trimester of pregnancy. Source of these receptors: a female donor with multiple sclerosis, enrolled in a pregnancy study.

V and J are TRBV6-5 and TRBJ2-3; no definite D call. CDR1 is MNHEY and CDR2 is SVGAGI in the germline V gene. The V gene lost 6 bases and the J gene lost 0 bases, with 10 bases spanning the gap. The CDR3 contains 14 residues. CDR3 coding DNA: TGTGCCAGCAGACCCCCGAGTAGCACAGATACGCAGTATTTT. It specifies CASRPPSSTDTQYF.

This chain uses TRBV9 with TRBJ2-6; D gene uncertain. Germline assignment: CDR1 SGDLS and CDR2 YYNGEE. The CDR3 runs to 14 residues. V lost 4 bases, J lost 0 bases, and 5 bases lay in between. CDR3 protein: CASSPGSGANVLTF. DNA for the CDR3: TGTGCCAGCAGCCCGGGCTCTGGGGCCAACGTCCTGACTTTC.

This chain links TRBV7-3 with TRBJ2-5; possible D gene TRBD1, 6 bases. Germline CDR1 and CDR2: SGHTA and FQGTGA. V was cut by 1 base and J by 4 bases, with 10 bases left in between. This CDR3 contains 14 residues. The CDR3 DNA reads TGTGCCAGCAGCTTAAACGGCAGGGGAGAGACCCAGTACTTC. Protein product: CASSLNGRGETQYF.

This chain connects TRBV13 to TRBJ2-5; the D gene is possibly TRBD1 (6 bases). The CDR3 runs to 16 residues. Germline CDR1 is PRHDT and CDR2 is FYEKMQ (reference sequence). Trimming left V 4 bases short and J 0 bases short, with 15 bases between. DNA of the CDR3: TGTGCCAGCAGCTCCCGGGACACACGTAACCAAGAGACCCAGTACTTC. Protein sequence: CASSSRDTRNQETQYF.

The chain uses TRBV7-2 and TRBJ2-1; D perhaps matches TRBD2 (6 bases). V lost 3 bases to trimming and J lost 5 bases, with 14 bases between them. This CDR3 comprises 15 residues. CDR1 is SGHTA and CDR2 is FQGNSA in the germline V gene. In nucleotides, the CDR3 is TGTGCCAGCAGCTTCCGACTAGTGGCGAACAATGAGCAGTTCTTC. It codes for CASSFRLVANNEQFF.

The J gene is TRBJ2-7, the V gene TRBV6-5, with 10 positions matching TRBD1. Germline assignment: CDR1 MNHEY and CDR2 SVGAGI. The CDR3 runs to 14 residues. V was clipped by 6 bases and J by 6 bases; unmatched bases: 8. CDR3 sequence reads: CASSRDGTGVEQYF. In DNA form, the CDR3 reads TGTGCCAGCAGCCGAGACGGGACAGGGGTCGAGCAGTACTTC.

The chain employs TRBV4-2 and TRBJ2-3, with D unclear. CDR1 LGHNA and CDR2 YNFKEQ come from the germline V gene. This CDR3 has 15 residues. V dropped 0 bases and J dropped 1 base, with 8 bases sitting between them. In DNA, the CDR3 is TGTGCCAGCAGCCAAGAATTTGCGGGCACAGATACGCAGTATTTT. Translating it yields CASSQEFAGTDTQYF.

This clone was detected once. V gene TRBV11-2 combines with J gene TRBJ1-1; TRBD1 might be the D (5 bases). CDR1 and CDR2 from the germline V gene are SGHAT and FQNNGV. The CDR3 is 13 amino acids. Trimming took off 2 bases at V and 10 bases at J, with 14 bases between the two ends. CDR3 DNA: TGTGCCAGCAGCTTAATCGCAGGGATGGGAGCTTTCTTT. It yields the protein CASSLIAGMGAFF.

V is TRBV25-1 and J is TRBJ2-3, with 9 bases identical to TRBD2. This CDR3 contains 14 residues. The germline V gene has CDR1 MGHDK and CDR2 SYGVNS. V dropped 2 bases and J dropped 10; count of bases not matched to a gene: 7. DNA of the CDR3: TGTGCCAGCAGTGAACCTAGCGGGGTAGGGGCGCAGTATTTT. This translates into CASSEPSGVGAQYF.

V and J are TRBV5-1 and TRBJ1-5; TRBD1 matches at 11 bases. The CDR3 loop spans 16 amino acids. The germline V gene has CDR1 SGHRS and CDR2 YFSETQ. The V and J ends lost 3 bases and 5 bases, in that order; junction bases with no gene match: 7. Here the CDR3 DNA reads TGCGCCAGCAGCTCGGGACAGGGGGGCGTCGATCAGCCCCAGCATTTT. Amino acid sequence: CASSSGQGGVDQPQHF. Variable domain in full (rest from reference TRBV5-1 and TRBJ1-5): KAGVTQTPRYLIKTRGQQVTLSCSPISGHRSVSWYQQTPGQGLQFLFEYFSETQRNKGNFPGRFSGRQFSNSRSEMNVSTLELGDSALYLCASSSGQGGVDQPQHFGDGTRLSIL.

The CDR3 loop reads CASSGWDFEGGYTF. The CDR3 DNA follows: TGTGCCAGTAGTGGCTGGGACTTCGAGGGAGGCTACACCTTC. This chain links TRBV19 with TRBJ1-2, with D possibly being TRBD1 (5 bases). The V end lost 5 bases, the J end lost 8 bases, and 18 bases lay between the germline ends. Germline V lookup: CDR1 LNHDA, CDR2 SQIVND (reference sequence). CDR3 length: 14 residues. The full variable domain, its missing parts supplied by reference TRBV19 and TRBJ1-2, is DGGITQSPKYLFRKEGQNVTLSCEQNLNHDAMYWYRQDPGQGLRLIYYSQIVNDFQKGDIAEGYSVSREKKESFPLTVTSAQKNPTAFYLCASSGWDFEGGYTFGSGTRLTVV.

The rearrangement links TRBV6-6 to TRBJ1-1, with D hard to call. Germline values: CDR1 MNHNY, CDR2 SVGAGI (reference sequence). Trimming shortened V by 0 bases and J by 7 bases, and 6 bases separated the two germline ends. The CDR3 consists of 12 residues. The CDR3 coding sequence is TGTGCCAGCAGTTACTCGGCCCTTGAAGCTTTCTTT. Protein product: CASSYSALEAFF.

This rearrangement joins TRBV5-1 to TRBJ2-3; 9 nucleotides align to TRBD2. The CDR3 has 16 amino acids. CDR1 and CDR2 from the germline V gene are SGHRS and YFSETQ. V shed 4 bases, J shed 2 bases, and the junction held 8 bases outside the gene matches. The CDR3 bases are TGCGCCAGCAGCGGCCTTAGCGGGGGCTCCACAGATACGCAGTATTTT. This translates into CASSGLSGGSTDTQYF.

This sequence joins TRBV7-2 and TRBJ1-1, with 7 bases that match TRBD1. CDR1 and CDR2 from the germline V gene are SGHTA and FQGNSA. Trimming took 5 bases from V and 5 from J; bases not matched to a gene: 5. CDR3 size: 13 residues. The CDR3 sequence: CASSPDRVTEAFF. The CDR3 DNA reads as TGTGCCAGCAGCCCTGACAGGGTAACTGAAGCTTTCTTT.

The chain has TRBV19 and TRBJ2-7; 10 positions agree with TRBD1. V lost 6 bases, J lost 1 base, and 3 bases stayed unmatched. Germline V lookup: CDR1 LNHDA, CDR2 SQIVND (reference sequence). The CDR3 length is 14 residues. The CDR3 DNA follows: TGTGCCAGTAGCTCGGGACAGGGGTCCTACGAGCAGTACTTC. Amino acids: CASSSGQGSYEQYF.

This clone was detected once. The V call is TRBV9, the J call TRBJ1-4; a possible D gene is TRBD1 (6 bases). Between the trimmed V and J ends, which lost 3 bases and 10 bases, there was a span of 13 bases. CDR3 length: 13 residues. CDR1 and CDR2 from the germline V gene are SGDLS and YYNGEE. The CDR3 loop is CASSDRVDGKLFF. The CDR3 DNA follows: TGTGCCAGCAGCGACAGGGTAGACGGAAAACTGTTTTTT.

The chain recombines TRBV4-1 with TRBJ2-7; perhaps TRBD1 as D (6 bases). The CDR3 spans 15 residues. Germline CDR1 MGHRA, CDR2 YSYEKL. V was cut by 0 bases and J by 2 bases, with 11 bases left in between. The CDR3 sequence: CASSQDPGVAYEQYF. Here the CDR3 DNA reads TGCGCCAGCAGCCAAGACCCAGGGGTCGCCTACGAGCAGTACTTC.

This clone was observed once. This chain joins TRBV6-5 and TRBJ2-7; D gene unclear. Germline V gene lookup returns CDR1 MNHEY and CDR2 SVGAGI. The V end lost 0 bases, the J end lost 7 bases, and 4 bases lay between the germline ends. This CDR3 is built from 11 residues. CDR3 residues: CASSYSSEQYF. The CDR3 DNA is TGTGCCAGCAGTTACTCGAGTGAGCAGTACTTC.

This clone was found once. The chain recombines TRBV6-6 with TRBJ1-2, with TRBD1 matching 8 bases. The CDR3 consists of 13 residues. CDR1 MNHNY and CDR2 SVGAGI come from the germline V gene (reference sequence). Unmatched junction bases numbered 3, after V lost 4 bases and J lost 5 bases. This chain's CDR3 is CASSLTGGYGYTF. DNA of the CDR3: TGTGCCAGCAGTTTAACAGGGGGATATGGCTACACCTTC.

This clone showed up just once. The CDR3 DNA follows: TGTGCCAGCAGTGAAGCGCTTGGGAGCTATGGCTACACCTTC. Protein: CASSEALGSYGYTF. The genes are TRBV2 and TRBJ1-2; D ambiguous. V was trimmed by 0 bases and J by 4 bases, leaving 9 bases between them. This CDR3 contains 14 residues. Germline values: CDR1 SNHLY, CDR2 FYNNEI.

V usage is TRBV6-6 and J usage is TRBJ2-2, with 7 bases identical to TRBD1. The V gene end was trimmed by 2 bases and the J gene end by 3 bases; junction bases not matched to a gene: 3. Germline CDR1 MNHNY, CDR2 SVGAGI (reference sequence). The length of the CDR3 is 15 residues. CDR3 protein: CASSYRDRDTGELFF. The DNA of the CDR3 is TGTGCCAGCAGTTACCGCGACAGGGACACCGGGGAGCTGTTTTTT.

This rearrangement joins TRBV6-1 to TRBJ1-2, with a weak D call TRBD1 (5 bases). This CDR3 region has 15 residues. V lost 8 bases and J lost 5, with 21 bases in between. Germline V gene lookup returns CDR1 MNHNS and CDR2 SASEGT. In nucleotides, the CDR3 is TGTGCCAGCGGGGGGACGACAGCTAAGGGATATGGCTACACCTTC. Translating gives CASGGTTAKGYGYTF.

The chain recombines TRBV2 with TRBJ2-7; weak D call: TRBD2 (6 bases). The germline gives CDR1 SNHLY, CDR2 FYNNEI. Trimming removed 6 bases at V and 0 bases at J, with 15 bases between. The CDR3 sequence is 15 residues long. CDR3 bases: TGTGCCAGCAGGGTTCCGGGACTTAGCTCCTACGAGCAGTACTTC. This sequence encodes CASRVPGLSSYEQYF.

This clone was recorded once. The chain couples TRBV29-1 to TRBJ2-1, with a weak D call TRBD1 (6 bases). Trimming removed 3 bases at V and 8 bases at J, with 14 bases between. The germline V gene has CDR1 SQVTM and CDR2 ANQGSEA. The CDR3 is made up of 13 amino acids. The DNA of the CDR3 is TGCAGCGTTGAGACCAAACAGGGTCATGAGCAGTTCTTC. It specifies CSVETKQGHEQFF.

The chain couples TRBV27 to TRBJ1-1; D is uncertain. CDR1 MNHEY and CDR2 SMNVEV come from the germline V gene (reference sequence). The CDR3 consists of 13 residues. V lost 2 bases and J 1 base, leaving 5 bases between the germline ends. The CDR3 DNA reads TGTGCCAGCAGTTTAGGGAGGAACACTGAAGCTTTCTTT. Its translation: CASSLGRNTEAFF.

This chain joins TRBV11-2 and TRBJ2-5, with D maybe TRBD2 (5 bases). The CDR3 runs 14 residues. CDR1 and CDR2 (germline): SGHAT, FQNNGV. Trimming took 1 base from V and 5 from J, leaving 11 bases between them. CDR3 loop: CASSLVRVGETQYF. CDR3 coding DNA: TGTGCCAGCAGCTTAGTGCGGGTGGGGGAGACCCAGTACTTC. Supplemented by reference TRBV11-2 and TRBJ2-5, the full variable domain reads EAGVAQSPRYKIIEKRQSVAFWCNPISGHATLYWYQQILGQGPKLLIQFQNNGVVDDSQLPKDRFSAERLKGVDSTLKIQPAKLEDSAVYLCASSLVRVGETQYFGPGTRLLVL.